The T cell receptor (beta chain) under discussion was sequenced for a study of T cell clonality in common variable immunodeficiency. Study findings and constraints: In common variable immunodeficiency, TCR beta chains reportedly carried fewer deletions and N-nucleotide insertions.

This clone has more than one count but fewer than ten. The antigen is unknown. The read ends 3 residues shy of where the CDR3 ends; the end is completed using the germline J gene. CVID subjects were about 14 female and 29 male, aged roughly 9 to 70. Only in-frame clones appear in the TCRdb table, and some are missing; sequencing was by immunoSEQ multiplex PCR. Altogether about 23,000 clones were found in the sample, and no singletons occur. Germline V CDR1 and CDR2: SGHNT, YYREEE (reference sequence). V was clipped by 2 bases and J by 4 bases; unmatched bases: 1. The CDR3 runs 13 residues. This sequence joins TRBV5-4 and TRBJ2-5; TRBD1 matches 8 bases. Sequencing used peripheral blood mononuclear cells. This TCR was sampled from a human donor with common variable immunodeficiency. The CDR3 spells CASSFGQGETQYF. The DNA read from the CDR3 is TGTGCCAGCAGCTTTGGACAGGGAGAGACC.